These 2 T cell receptor beta chains were all obtained from the same sample, sequenced in a study of neoadjuvant nivolumab and ipilimumab in lung cancer. Here immunoSEQ multiplex PCR was the method, and the copy in TCRdb shows in-frame clones only, minus some. This repertoire shows around 20,000 clones, around 76% found once; its top ten account for roughly 7.1%. The starting material was tumor tissue, obtained after neoadjuvant nivolumab, alone or with ipilimumab, at or shortly before surgery. The receptors were sampled from an adult with non-small cell lung cancer.

This clone was recorded once. The chain has TRBV18 and TRBJ2-7, with D possibly being TRBD2 (6 bases). CDR1 is KGHSH, CDR2 LQKENI, per germline. This CDR3 region has 14 residues. V dropped 6 bases and J dropped 6 bases, with 18 bases sitting between them. CDR3 sequence: CASSSARRVSEQYF. CDR3 in DNA: TGTGCCAGCTCCTCGGCGAGGAGGGTTAGCGAGCAGTACTTC. Drawing the rest from reference TRBV18 and TRBJ2-7, the complete variable domain is NAGVMQNPRHLVRRRGQEARLRCSPMKGHSHVYWYRQLPEEGLKFMVYLQKENIIDESGMPKERFSAEFPKEGPSILRIQQVVRGDSAAYFCASSSARRVSEQYFGPGTRLTVT.

The count of this clone is one. The rearrangement uses TRBV7-6 and TRBJ1-5, with D possibly matching TRBD1 (5 bases). Germline V gene data show CDR1 as SGHVS and CDR2 as FNYEAQ. The CDR3 has 15 amino acids. The V end lost 3 bases, the J end lost 5 bases, and 14 bases lay between the germline ends. The CDR3 DNA reads TGTGCCAGCAGCTTCGGGACGGGAGGGGATCAGCCCCAGCATTTT. Protein product: CASSFGTGGDQPQHF.